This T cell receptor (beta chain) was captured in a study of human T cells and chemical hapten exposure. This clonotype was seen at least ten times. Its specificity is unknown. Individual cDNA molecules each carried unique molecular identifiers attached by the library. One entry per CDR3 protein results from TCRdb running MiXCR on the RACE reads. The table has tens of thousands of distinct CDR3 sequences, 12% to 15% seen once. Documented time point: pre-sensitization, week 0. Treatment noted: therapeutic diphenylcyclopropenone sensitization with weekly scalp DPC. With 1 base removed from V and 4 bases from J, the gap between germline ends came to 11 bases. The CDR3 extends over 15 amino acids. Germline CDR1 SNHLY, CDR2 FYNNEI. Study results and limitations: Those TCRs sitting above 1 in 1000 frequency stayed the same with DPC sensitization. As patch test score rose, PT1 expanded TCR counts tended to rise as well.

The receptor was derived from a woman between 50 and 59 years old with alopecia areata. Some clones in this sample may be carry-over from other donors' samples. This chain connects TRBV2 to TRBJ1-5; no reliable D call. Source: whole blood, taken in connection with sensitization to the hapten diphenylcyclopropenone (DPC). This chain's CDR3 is CASSEVRRGNQPQHF. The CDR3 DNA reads TGTGCCAGCAGTGAAGTTAGGCGCGGTAATCAGCCCCAGCATTTT.